These 10 T cell receptor beta chains were sequenced from one sample in a study of blood T cells in healthy people across ages (dated by TCRdb to about 2015). The method behind the library was 5' RACE. TCRdb names Illumina HiSeq 2500 as the instrument used. A second PCR of roughly 6 to 11 cycles was run with a J-beta primer mix and a sample-barcoded 5' primer. TCRdb applied fastp at Q25 and MiXCR to the public reads, then kept only in-frame beta chains. All rows with the same CDR3 protein become a single entry with the most common DNA and genes. This sample gives 1.5 million to 2 million distinct CDR3 sequences in total; about 35% of them show up just once. The top ten hold about 11% of the sample. The material sequenced was blood. Source of these receptors: a woman aged 25 to 39 in good health.

This clonotype was counted between two and nine times. This sequence joins TRBV10-3 and TRBJ2-3; D is ambiguous. The V gene lost 4 bases and the J gene lost 1 base, with 9 bases spanning the gap. The CDR3 runs 14 residues. CDR1 and CDR2 from the germline V gene are ENHRY and SYGVKD. The CDR3 DNA reads as TGTGCCATCAGTGGGGGTATCGGCACAGATACGCAGTATTTT. Translation: CAISGGIGTDTQYF.

The V gene is TRBV13, the J gene TRBJ2-2; TRBD1 matches 10 bases. Trimming cost V 2 bases and J 3 bases; bases outside gene matches: 21. The CDR3 covers 22 residues. Germline V gene data show CDR1 as PRHDT and CDR2 as FYEKMQ (reference sequence). For the CDR3, the DNA is TGTGCCAGCAGCTTAAGTATGGCCGGGACAGGGGTCGCATGGGCGGACACCGGGGAGCTGTTTTTT. Residues: CASSLSMAGTGVAWADTGELFF.

This clonotype was found a few times. The chain recombines TRBV4-1 with TRBJ1-3; D gene ambiguous. This CDR3 has 15 amino acids. From germline, CDR1 is MGHRA and CDR2 YSYEKL. Trimming took off 1 base at V and 0 bases at J, with 7 bases between the two ends. The CDR3 coding sequence is TGCGCCAGCAGCCAAGCAGGCGTCTCTGGAAACACCATATATTTT. Translating it yields CASSQAGVSGNTIYF.

This clonotype was picked up a small number of times. V gene TRBV11-2 combines with J gene TRBJ2-3; 9 positions agree with TRBD2. Germline V gene sequence: CDR1 SGHAT, CDR2 FQNNGV. Trimming took 5 bases from V and 0 from J; bases not matched to a gene: 9. The CDR3 has 17 amino acids. CDR3 in amino acids: CASSPGLADTSTDTQYF. The CDR3 coding sequence is TGTGCCAGCAGCCCGGGACTAGCAGACACTAGCACAGATACGCAGTATTTT.

This clonotype was seen more than once but under ten times. J is TRBJ2-5 and V is TRBV25-1; D unclear. The closer fit of TRBJ2-7 to the DNA end suggests the J call may be wrong. This CDR3 is 14 amino acids long. CDR1 is MGHDK and CDR2 is SYGVNS in the germline V gene. CDR3 in DNA: TGTGCCAGCAGTGATCCCGGGCCCTATGACGAGCAGTACTTC. It encodes CASSDPGPYDEQYF.

J is TRBJ2-1 and V is TRBV20-1; D gene ambiguous. The CDR3 contains 11 residues. The germline gives CDR1 DFQATT, CDR2 SNEGSKA (reference sequence). Deletions cut 5 bases from V and 7 bases from J, with 9 bases between. This CDR3 is CSAPQLNEQFF. DNA for the CDR3: TGCAGTGCTCCCCAGTTAAATGAGCAGTTCTTC.

The chain combines TRBV28 with TRBJ1-5; TRBD1 matches 7 bases. The CDR3 consists of 15 residues. The germline V gene encodes CDR1 MDHEN and CDR2 SYDVKM. V lost 3 bases, J lost 5 bases, and 7 bases stayed unmatched. This CDR3 is CASSLTGQGDQPQHF. The CDR3 DNA sequence: TGTGCCAGCAGTTTGACAGGGCAGGGCGATCAGCCCCAGCATTTT.

The rearrangement links TRBV2 to TRBJ2-7; TRBD2 might be the D (5 bases). CDR3 length equals 12 residues. The V gene's germline CDR1 is SNHLY and CDR2 FYNNEI. Trimming shortened V by 5 bases and J by 9 bases, and 14 bases separated the two germline ends. The CDR3 is CASSLGLMGQYF. Here the CDR3 DNA reads TGTGCCAGCAGTCTCGGACTGATGGGGCAGTACTTC. Supplemented by reference TRBV2 and TRBJ2-7, the full variable domain reads EPEVTQTPSHQVTQMGQEVILRCVPISNHLYFYWYRQILGQKVEFLVSFYNNEISEKSEIFDDQFSVERPDGSNFTLKIRSTKLEDSAMYFCASSLGLMGQYFGPGTRLTVT.

V usage is TRBV13 and J usage is TRBJ1-2; 12 nucleotides line up with TRBD1. The CDR3 runs to 16 residues. The V gene's germline CDR1 is PRHDT and CDR2 FYEKMQ (reference sequence). The trim removed 5 bases at V and 7 bases at J, leaving 11 bases unmatched. The CDR3 sequence is CASSSSGQGACVGYTF. DNA of the CDR3: TGTGCCAGCAGCAGCTCGGGACAGGGGGCGTGTGTTGGCTACACCTTC. The full variable domain, in which reference TRBV13 and TRBJ1-2 provide the parts outside the CDR3, is AAGVIQSPRHLIKEKRETATLKCYPIPRHDTVYWYQQGPGQDPQFLISFYEKMQSDKGSIPDRFSAQQFSDYHSELNMSSLELGDSALYFCASSSSGQGACVGYTFGSGTRLTVV.

The gene calls are TRBV7-9 and TRBJ2-5; D gene uncertain. Trimming left V 5 bases short and J 2 bases short, with 9 bases between. Germline loops: CDR1 SEHNR, CDR2 FQNEAQ (reference sequence). This CDR3 has 13 amino acids. The CDR3 is CASSVPRQETQYF. The CDR3 region has the DNA TGTGCCAGCAGCGTTCCAAGGCAAGAGACCCAGTACTTC.